Following are 4 T cell receptor beta chains from one sample sequenced in a study of shared clonotypes between healthy human individuals. Only in-frame clones appear in the TCRdb table, and some are missing; sequencing was by immunoSEQ multiplex PCR. The sample lists hundreds of thousands of clones; 90% to 98% were seen once. Sequenced input: memory CD8+ T cells sorted from blood. Documented subset: CD45RO+ cells pooled with CCR7-negative TemRA cells. Receptors originate from a man aged 25 to 45 in good health.

The chain combines TRBV18 with TRBJ1-3, with 7 bases that match TRBD1. The J segment lost 1 base and the V segment lost 6 bases, leaving 9 bases of the junction unmatched. CDR1 and CDR2 (germline): KGHSH, LQKENI. The CDR3 consists of 16 residues. The CDR3 region is CASSLGQVASGNTIYF. The CDR3 DNA sequence: TGTGCCAGCTCGCTAGGACAGGTTGCGTCTGGAAACACCATATATTTT.

This rearrangement joins TRBV30 to TRBJ1-2; D is ambiguous. Trimming took off 4 bases at V and 3 bases at J, with 15 bases between the two ends. The germline V gene has CDR1 GTSNPN and CDR2 SVGIG (reference sequence). This CDR3 is 14 amino acids long. The CDR3 loop reads CAWTREGRDYGYTF. The CDR3 region has the DNA TGTGCCTGGACCCGAGAAGGGAGGGACTATGGCTACACCTTC.

About this clone: Other DNA sequences in the same sample also yield this CDR3. This chain connects TRBV5-4 to TRBJ2-3; D unresolved. This CDR3 is built from 13 residues. V was pared by 0 bases and J by 1 base, with 3 bases between. Germline V CDR1 and CDR2: SGHNT, YYREEE (reference sequence). CDR3 sequence reads: CASSLAGTDTQYF. In DNA, the CDR3 is TGTGCCAGCAGCTTGGCGGGCACAGATACGCAGTATTTT.

This clone was found once. The V gene is TRBV11-2, the J gene TRBJ2-1, with a possible D match to TRBD2 (6 bases). There are 14 residues in the CDR3. CDR1 is SGHAT, CDR2 FQNNGV, per germline. V lost 0 bases and J lost 15, with 18 bases in between. The CDR3 here is CASSLEGTPWLPFF. DNA of the CDR3: TGTGCCAGCAGCTTAGAGGGGACTCCATGGTTGCCGTTCTTC.